These 10 T cell receptor beta chains were all obtained from the same sample, sequenced in a study of T cell responses to AZD1222 COVID-19 vaccine. Libraries were prepared by immunoSEQ multiplex PCR; TCRdb keeps only in-frame clonotypes and omits some of them. Found here are about 98,000 clones, 84% of them singletons; the top ten hold approximately 17%. Sample: peripheral blood, taken on day 0 of AZD1222 vaccination. Receptors were obtained from an adult in good health.

The rearrangement uses TRBV7-2 and TRBJ2-3; 9 bases match TRBD1. Trimming took 2 bases from V and 0 from J; bases not matched to a gene: 12. The CDR3 contains 19 residues. In germline, CDR1 is SGHTA, CDR2 FQGNSA. The CDR3 region is CASSLIGTGTYSSTDTQYF. The CDR3 region has the DNA TGTGCCAGCAGCTTAATTGGGACAGGGACTTATTCTAGCACAGATACGCAGTATTTT.

The chain employs TRBV7-8 and TRBJ1-1; D not certain. V dropped 1 base and J dropped 0 bases, with 9 bases sitting between them. There are 15 residues in the CDR3. Germline V lookup: CDR1 SGHVS, CDR2 FQNEAQ. CDR3 nucleotides: TGTGCCAGCAGCTTAGGTCCGAGACTGAACACTGAAGCTTTCTTT. Amino acids: CASSLGPRLNTEAFF.

The chain is built from TRBV5-1 and TRBJ2-7; D gene uncertain. V was cut by 4 bases and J by 6 bases, with 11 bases left in between. Per germline, CDR1 SGHRS and CDR2 YFSETQ. The CDR3 loop spans 12 amino acids. The CDR3 coding sequence is TGCGCCAGCAGCGGGTTGAGAGGCGAGCAGTACTTC. This gives the protein CASSGLRGEQYF.

The chain is built from TRBV11-3 and TRBJ2-1; 7 bases fit TRBD2. V shed 2 bases, J shed 0 bases, and the junction held 4 bases outside the gene matches. Germline V gives CDR1 SGHNT, CDR2 YENEEA. The CDR3 is made up of 16 amino acids. In DNA, the CDR3 is TGTGCCAGCAGCTTAACTAGCGATAGCTCCTACAATGAGCAGTTCTTC. Its translation is CASSLTSDSSYNEQFF.

The chain has TRBV3-1 (or the pseudogene TRBV3-2) and TRBJ1-1, with TRBD1 identical over 8 bases. V trimming: 1 base; J trimming: 4 bases; junction bases outside the gene matches: 14. The CDR3 covers 18 residues. Germline CDR1 is LGHDT and CDR2 is YNNKEL (reference sequence). CDR3 loop: CASSQALRRGLGGTEAFF. The CDR3 bases are TGTGCCAGCAGCCAAGCCCTACGCAGGGGGCTTGGCGGCACTGAAGCTTTCTTT.

The chain carries TRBV28 and TRBJ1-5, with D unresolved. Trimming removed 1 base from V and 5 bases from J, with 9 bases in between. This CDR3 region has 14 residues. Germline lookup yields CDR1 MDHEN and CDR2 SYDVKM. CDR3 sequence reads: CASSLLRSHQPQHF. CDR3 nucleotide sequence: TGTGCCAGCAGTTTATTACGGTCCCATCAGCCCCAGCATTTT.

The chain carries TRBV28 and TRBJ1-2; D gene ambiguous. Germline CDR1 is MDHEN and CDR2 is SYDVKM. V dropped 9 bases and J dropped 4 bases, with 12 bases sitting between them. The CDR3 loop spans 12 amino acids. The CDR3 DNA reads as TGTGCCAGTCAACTCGAACCCTATGGCTACACCTTC. It codes for CASQLEPYGYTF.

V usage is TRBV6-2 or TRBV6-3 and J usage is TRBJ1-6; no clear D. Germline-derived CDR1 and CDR2 are MNHEY and SVGEGT. The CDR3 covers 14 residues. Between the trimmed V and J ends, which lost 2 bases and 5 bases, there was a span of 7 bases. Here the CDR3 reads CASSYPADNSPLHF. The CDR3 nucleotides are TGTGCCAGCAGTTACCCGGCGGATAATTCACCCCTCCACTTT.

This clone was seen more than once but under ten times. The chain uses TRBV5-5 and TRBJ1-5; D gene uncertain. The CDR3 contains 18 residues. CDR1 is SGHKS, CDR2 YYEKEE, per germline (reference sequence). V was pared by 4 bases and J by 3 bases, with 23 bases between. CDR3 nucleotides: TGTGCCAGCAGCCCCCGCGGGCAGGTCGGCGGGGTCAATCAGCCCCAGCATTTT. It yields the protein CASSPRGQVGGVNQPQHF. Based on the CDR3 plus reference TRBV5-5 and TRBJ1-5, the full variable domain is DAGVTQSPTHLIKTRGQQVTLRCSPISGHKSVSWYQQVLGQGPQFIFQYYEKEERGRGNFPDRFSARQFPNYSSELNVNALLLGDSALYLCASSPRGQVGGVNQPQHFGDGTRLSIL.

This clone was seen only once. V is TRBV5-1 and J is TRBJ2-7; D might be TRBD1 or TRBD2, each matching 5 bases. Trimming took 4 bases from V and 7 from J, leaving 12 bases between them. The V gene's germline CDR1 is SGHRS and CDR2 YFSETQ. The CDR3 contains 12 residues. The CDR3 loop reads CASSRDGLEQYF. CDR3 sequence (DNA): TGCGCCAGCAGCCGGGACGGCTTGGAGCAGTACTTC.